This TCR beta chain is from a study of T cell responses to AZD1222 COVID-19 vaccine. Study-wide findings and caveats: Only a handful of AZD1222 recipients were seropositive at baseline.

Details on this clone: The antigen is unknown.

Generated by immunoSEQ multiplex PCR, the TCRdb table keeps only in-frame clones and is missing some. Its clone listing holds around 140,000 clones. Deletions cut 5 bases from V and 2 bases from J, with 10 bases between. CDR1 is MNHNY, CDR2 SVGAGI, per germline (reference sequence). This CDR3 has 15 residues. This clonotype originated in an adult in good health. Sequenced: peripheral blood. The chain employs TRBV6-6 and TRBJ2-6; no firm D call. CDR3 sequence: CASSPREPGANVLTF. DNA of the CDR3: TGTGCCAGCAGTCCAAGGGAACCTGGGGCCAACGTCCTGACTTTC.